This is a list of T cell receptor beta chains from one sample in a study of Graves' ophthalmopathy and Graves' hyperthyroidism. Using its own MiXCR run on the multiplex PCR reads, TCRdb lists one record per CDR3 protein. The table lists about 380,000 distinct CDR3 sequences, approximately 15% of them singletons. The sequenced material came from peripheral blood. These receptors originate from a young woman with stable Graves' hyperthyroidism. Both conserved end residues are part of each CDR3. Fields, in order: V gene, clone size, D gene, J gene, CDR3 DNA, CDR3 protein. A D gene is named only where the DNA matches it firmly. Rows give clone size only sometimes, using once, few, many, or a class for an expanded clone.

TRBV5-1,many,TRBD1,TRBJ2-7,TGCGCCAGCAGCTTGGCCAGAACAGGGGGTCCTCCCGAGCAGTACTTC,CASSLARTGGPPEQYF
TRBV11-2,-,-,TRBJ1-3,TGTGCCAGCAGCCCTAGACCCAGGGGATCTGGAAACACCATATATTTT,CASSPRPRGSGNTIYF
TRBV6-2/TRBV6-3,many,TRBD1,TRBJ2-4,TGTGCCAGCAGTACCATCCGGGACAGAAACATTCAGTACTTC,CASSTIRDRNIQYF
TRBV4-1,many,TRBD1,TRBJ2-2,TGCGCCAGCAGCACGGGACAGCGAAGCACGAACACCGGGGAGCTGTTTTTT,CASSTGQRSTNTGELFF
TRBV7-8,many,TRBD1,TRBJ1-2,TGTGCCAGCAGAACCGAACGGACAGGGTACTATGGCTACACCTTC,CASRTERTGYYGYTF
TRBV20-1,many,TRBD2,TRBJ2-5,TGCAGTGCTCCCGGGGGGGCGGAGACCCAGTACTTC,CSAPGGAETQYF
TRBV5-1,-,-,TRBJ1-1,TGCGCCAGCAGCGGACGGTTAAACACTGAAGCTTTCTTT,CASSGRLNTEAFF
TRBV4-2,-,-,TRBJ1-5,TGTGCCAGCAGCCCAGAGAGGGACGTTCAGCCCCAGCATTTT,CASSPERDVQPQHF
TRBV5-1,many,-,TRBJ2-7,TGCGCCAGCAGCTTGGCCTCGGCCAACGAGCAGTACTTC,CASSLASANEQYF
TRBV5-1,many,-,TRBJ1-3,TGCGCCAGCAGCTTGTCTCACGGCTCTGGAAACACCATATATTTT,CASSLSHGSGNTIYF
TRBV7-2,-,-,TRBJ1-2,TGTGCCAGCAGCCCCAACCCCAACTATGGCTACACCTTC,CASSPNPNYGYTF
TRBV6-2/TRBV6-3,-,-,TRBJ2-7,TGTGCCAGCAGTTACGGGGCGAGTCTCTACGAGCAGTACTTC,CASSYGASLYEQYF
TRBV6-4,many,TRBD1,TRBJ2-6,TGTGCCAGCAGTCTGGGACAGGGGATCTCTGGGGCCAACGTCCTGACTTTC,CASSLGQGISGANVLTF
TRBV18,many,-,TRBJ2-5,TGTGCCAGCTCACCTGTGGACTCACGGGGAGGAGAGACCCAGTACTTC,CASSPVDSRGGETQYF
TRBV11-1,-,TRBD2,TRBJ2-7,TGTGCCAGCAGCTTCCGGACTAGCGGGGGCTACTACGAGCAGTACTTC,CASSFRTSGGYYEQYF
TRBV6-1,many,-,TRBJ2-7,TGTGCCAGCTCGAAGGTAGCGCCAACCTACGAGCAGTACTTC,CASSKVAPTYEQYF
TRBV20-1,many,TRBD1,TRBJ2-7,TGCAGTGCTACGAGGACAGGGGGGCGGGAGCAGTACTTC,CSATRTGGREQYF
TRBV6-5,many,TRBD1,TRBJ1-2,TGTGCCAGCAGTTACTCGAAATCCGGACAGGGGGGCGATGGCTACACCTTC,CASSYSKSGQGGDGYTF
TRBV7-6,many,-,TRBJ2-2,TGTGCCAGCAGCCCCCTGCGAGGGGGCACCGGGGAGCTGTTTTTT,CASSPLRGGTGELFF
TRBV11-3,many,-,TRBJ1-1,TGTGCCAGCAGCCCGCGATGGGCGAACACTGAAGCTTTCTTT,CASSPRWANTEAFF
TRBV27,many,-,TRBJ2-5,TGTGCCAGCAGTTTAGAGGGGACGGGGGAGACCCAGTACTTC,CASSLEGTGETQYF
TRBV6-1,many,TRBD2,TRBJ2-5,TGTGCCAGCAGTCAGGGACTAGCGGGGGGGCAAGAGACCCAGTACTTC,CASSQGLAGGQETQYF
TRBV12-3/TRBV12-4,-,-,TRBJ2-7,TGTGCCAGCAGTTCCCCTCCCTACGAGCAGTACTTC,CASSSPPYEQYF
TRBV19,many,-,TRBJ1-5,TGTGCCAGTAGTGGGGACACCGATCAGCCCCAGCATTTT,CASSGDTDQPQHF
TRBV12-3/TRBV12-4,many,TRBD1,TRBJ1-5,TGTGCCAGCAGTCCCCCCCGGGCCAGGGGGCCTCAGCCCCAGCATTTT,CASSPPRARGPQPQHF
TRBV19,many,TRBD2,TRBJ2-4,TGTGCCAGTAGGCTAGCGGGGGGGAAAAACATTCAGTACTTC,CASRLAGGKNIQYF
TRBV6-2/TRBV6-3,many,TRBD1,TRBJ2-7,TGTGCCAGCATTGCCTCGGGACAGGGGTCCCCCGAGCAGTACTTC,CASIASGQGSPEQYF
TRBV7-9,few,TRBD1,TRBJ1-2,TGTGCCAGCAGCCCGACGTTGACAGGGGAGGGAGGCTACACCTTC,CASSPTLTGEGGYTF
TRBV4-2,many,TRBD1,TRBJ2-2,TGTGCCAGCAGCCAAGAAGAGGGGGCCACCGGGGAGCTGTTTTTT,CASSQEEGATGELFF
TRBV6-2/TRBV6-3,many,-,TRBJ1-2,TGTGCCAGCAGTTACATCCTCGGCTACACCTTC,CASSYILGYTF
TRBV20-1,many,-,TRBJ1-2,TGCAGTGCCTCGGCTGGCAGGGACTATGGCTACACCTTC,CSASAGRDYGYTF
TRBV12-3/TRBV12-4,many,TRBD1,TRBJ1-1,TGTGCCAGCAGTTTAACAGGGGGACCGAACACTGAAGCTTTCTTT,CASSLTGGPNTEAFF
TRBV11-2,many,TRBD2,TRBJ2-7,TGTGCCAGCAGCTTATACCTAGCGGGGAGTCTGGCGGACGAGCAGTACTTC,CASSLYLAGSLADEQYF
TRBV6-5,many,TRBD1,TRBJ1-1,TGTGCCAGCCTCCACCAGGGGGGGGCTTGGAACACTGAAGCTTTCTTT,CASLHQGGAWNTEAFF
TRBV11-1,many,-,TRBJ1-6,TGTGCCAGCAGCTTAGAAACCCACGGGGGGCAAGGATCACCCCTCCACTTT,CASSLETHGGQGSPLHF
TRBV29-1,many,-,TRBJ2-2,TGCAGCGTTGCCTTAGCCAGCACGAACACCGGGGAGCTGTTTTTT,CSVALASTNTGELFF
TRBV27,many,TRBD1,TRBJ2-7,TGTGCCAGCAGGTCGCCAACCGGGACAGGGTTCAACGAGCAGTACTTC,CASRSPTGTGFNEQYF
TRBV7-8,-,TRBD2,TRBJ2-5,TGTGCCAGCAGCTTAGCGCAAACTAGCGGGGTTCAAGAGACCCAGTACTTC,CASSLAQTSGVQETQYF
TRBV12-3/TRBV12-4,many,-,TRBJ1-1,TGTGCCAGCAGTACCCCGGTGGGGGAAAGAGGGTTGAACACTGAAGCTTTCTTT,CASSTPVGERGLNTEAFF
TRBV12-3/TRBV12-4,many,TRBD2,TRBJ2-5,TGTGCCAGCAGTCCCGGGGGGGGGGCTGGAGAGACCCAGTACTTC,CASSPGGGAGETQYF
TRBV13,few,TRBD1,TRBJ1-2,TGTGCCAGCAGCTTAGGGATCGGCCACAGGGGAAGGGATGGCTACACCTTC,CASSLGIGHRGRDGYTF
TRBV19,many,-,TRBJ1-1,TGTGCCAGTAGTATTCGTGACAGGAAACCTTTCTTT,CASSIRDRKPFF
TRBV5-1,many,-,TRBJ1-6,TGCGCCAGCAGGTCCCTTGGGGTATCACCCCTCCACTTT,CASRSLGVSPLHF
TRBV9,-,TRBD2,TRBJ2-5,TGTGCCAGCAGCGTAGCTACTAGCGGGGACCAAGAGACCCAGTACTTC,CASSVATSGDQETQYF
TRBV12-3/TRBV12-4,-,-,TRBJ2-7,TGTGCCAGCAGTTTATTAGGTGACAGGGAGCAGTACTTC,CASSLLGDREQYF
TRBV5-8,few,-,TRBJ1-2,TGTGCCAGCAGCAGAATTGACGGTGACTATGGCTACACCTTC,CASSRIDGDYGYTF
TRBV6-2/TRBV6-3,many,-,TRBJ1-2,TGTGCCAGCAGGCCCCTAGGCCGGGGTAACTATGGCTACACCTTC,CASRPLGRGNYGYTF
TRBV12-3/TRBV12-4,many,TRBD1,TRBJ1-5,TGTGCCAGCAGTGACAGGGGTGGCAATCAGCCCCAGCATTTT,CASSDRGGNQPQHF
TRBV10-3,many,TRBD1,TRBJ1-6,TGTGCCATCAGACCGGGACAGAGTAATTCACCCCTCCACTTT,CAIRPGQSNSPLHF
TRBV20-1,many,-,TRBJ2-7,TGCAGTGCTAGGTGGACTCCTAGGGGGGAGCAGTACTTC,CSARWTPRGEQYF
TRBV5-1,few,TRBD1,TRBJ2-4,TGCGCCAGCAGCTTGGGGGACAGGGAGGCCAAAAACATTCAGTACTTC,CASSLGDREAKNIQYF
TRBV5-1,many,-,TRBJ1-2,TGCGCCAGCAGCGGGTTGGACACAACTTGGGGCTATGGCTACACCTTC,CASSGLDTTWGYGYTF
TRBV27,many,TRBD1,TRBJ1-2,TGTGCCAGCAAGCGGAGGAGGACAGGGGGCGCTGAATATGGCTACACCTTC,CASKRRRTGGAEYGYTF
TRBV7-2,many,-,TRBJ2-7,TGTGCCAGCAGCCCCGGGACGGGGAACTACGAGCAGTACTTC,CASSPGTGNYEQYF
TRBV3-1,many,-,TRBJ2-2,TGTGCCAGCAGCCAAGGAGGGACCCAGGCCGGGGAGCTGTTTTTT,CASSQGGTQAGELFF